These 7 T cell receptor beta chains originate from one sample sequenced in a study of cytomegalovirus exposure and HLA in healthy donors. PCR amplification relied on 60 Vbeta primers (plus 13 Jbeta primers). TCRdb keeps only in-frame clones here, not all; method: immunoSEQ multiplex PCR. The table lists under 200,000 clones, about 70% of them singletons, with 1.8% in the top ten. The source material was PBMCs. These receptor sequences come from a woman in her twenties or thirties in good health and CMV-seronegative.

This clone is a singleton in its sample. CDR3 in DNA: TGTGCCAGCAGCCAAGAGAGTTCTACCATCATCAATGAGCAGTTCTTC. It is translated as CASSQESSTIINEQFF. The V gene is TRBV4-2, the J gene TRBJ2-1; D gene unclear. The germline V and J ends were trimmed by 0 bases and 6 bases, with 15 bases remaining between them. The CDR3 is made up of 16 amino acids. Germline V CDR1 and CDR2: LGHNA, YNFKEQ.

The J gene is TRBJ2-1, the V gene TRBV7-9; D is perhaps TRBD1 (6 bases). V was clipped by 5 bases and J by 8 bases, with 19 bases between them. Germline CDR1 is SEHNR and CDR2 is FQNEAQ (reference sequence). The CDR3 is 15 amino acids. This CDR3 is CASSPQGGRSDEQFF. As DNA, the CDR3 is TGTGCCAGCAGCCCCCAAGGGGGTCGTTCGGATGAGCAGTTCTTC.

V and J are TRBV15 and TRBJ2-5; TRBD2 is a possible D gene (6 bases). The V and J ends lost 0 bases and 1 base respectively, with 9 bases between them. The CDR3 length is 15 residues. The V gene's germline CDR1 is LNHNV and CDR2 YYDKDF (reference sequence). The CDR3 sequence: CATSRDFGGQETQYF. As DNA, the CDR3 is TGTGCCACCAGCAGAGATTTCGGGGGCCAAGAGACCCAGTACTTC.

The rearrangement joins TRBV29-1 to TRBJ1-4; TRBD1 agrees at 9 bases. J gave up 6 bases and V 7 bases, and 3 bases lay outside the gene matches. The CDR3 is made up of 12 amino acids. Germline CDR1 SQVTM, CDR2 ANQGSEA. The CDR3 spells CSGRQGDEKLFF. CDR3 in DNA: TGCAGCGGTAGACAGGGGGATGAAAAACTGTTTTTT.

The chain links TRBV2 to TRBJ2-1; D ambiguous. The CDR3 consists of 15 residues. V shed 5 bases and J shed 0 bases, with 11 bases lying between them. Germline lookup yields CDR1 SNHLY and CDR2 FYNNEI. The CDR3 DNA is TGTGCCAGCAGTTTCAGGCAGACCTCCTACAATGAGCAGTTCTTC. Translating gives CASSFRQTSYNEQFF. The full variable domain, in which reference TRBV2 and TRBJ2-1 provide the parts outside the CDR3, is EPEVTQTPSHQVTQMGQEVILRCVPISNHLYFYWYRQILGQKVEFLVSFYNNEISEKSEIFDDQFSVERPDGSNFTLKIRSTKLEDSAMYFCASSFRQTSYNEQFFGPGTRLTVL.

The V gene is TRBV7-8, the J gene TRBJ2-2, with a tentative D call TRBD2 (5 bases). The CDR3 has 15 residues. Per germline, CDR1 SGHVS and CDR2 FQNEAQ. With 4 bases removed from V and 3 bases from J, the gap between germline ends came to 12 bases. The CDR3 spells CASSSPSGDTGELFF. DNA of the CDR3: TGTGCCAGCAGCTCCCCGAGCGGTGACACCGGGGAGCTGTTTTTT. Based on the CDR3 plus reference TRBV7-8 and TRBJ2-2, the full variable domain is GAGVSQSPRYKVAKRGQDVALRCDPISGHVSLFWYQQALGQGPEFLTYFQNEAQLDKSGLPSDRFFAERPEGSVSTLKIQRTQQEDSAVYLCASSSPSGDTGELFFGEGSRLTVL.

This clone has only a few counts. The chain carries TRBV4-1 and TRBJ2-7, with 10 bases that match TRBD1. This CDR3 region has 15 residues. CDR1 is MGHRA, CDR2 YSYEKL, per germline. J lost 4 bases, V lost 2 bases, and 5 bases had no gene match. CDR3 residues: CASSQPGQGLYEQYF. The CDR3 nucleotides are TGCGCCAGCAGCCAACCGGGACAGGGGCTATACGAGCAGTACTTC.